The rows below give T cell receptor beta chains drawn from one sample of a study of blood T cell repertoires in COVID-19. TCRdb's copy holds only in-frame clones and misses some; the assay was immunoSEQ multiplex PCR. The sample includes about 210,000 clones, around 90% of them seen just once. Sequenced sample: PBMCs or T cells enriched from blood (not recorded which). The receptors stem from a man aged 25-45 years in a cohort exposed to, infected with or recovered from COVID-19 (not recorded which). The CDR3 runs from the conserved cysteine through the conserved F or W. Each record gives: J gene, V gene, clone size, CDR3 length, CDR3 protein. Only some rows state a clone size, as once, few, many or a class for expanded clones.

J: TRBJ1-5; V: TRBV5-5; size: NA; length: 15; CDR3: CASSFRERSNQPQHF
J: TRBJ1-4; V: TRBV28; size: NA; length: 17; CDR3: CASSSLLGDRANEKLFF
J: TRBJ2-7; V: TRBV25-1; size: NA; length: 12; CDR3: CASSLAGLEQYF
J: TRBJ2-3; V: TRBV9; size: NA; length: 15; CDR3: CASSVATVALDTQYF
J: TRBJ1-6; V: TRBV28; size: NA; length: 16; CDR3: CASSSPGQALNSPLHF
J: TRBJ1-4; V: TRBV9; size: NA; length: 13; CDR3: CASSAHGGEKLFF
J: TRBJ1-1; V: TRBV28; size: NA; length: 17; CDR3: CASSPPWGQGFETEAFF
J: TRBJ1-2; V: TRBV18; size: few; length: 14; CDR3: CASSAGTGNYGYTF
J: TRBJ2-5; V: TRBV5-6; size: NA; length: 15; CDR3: CASSLSGRAGETQYF
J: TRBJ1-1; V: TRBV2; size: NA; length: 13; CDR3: CASSGIMNTEAFF
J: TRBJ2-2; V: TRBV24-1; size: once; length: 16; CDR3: CATSDRGGGNTGELFF
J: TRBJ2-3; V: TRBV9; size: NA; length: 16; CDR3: CASSVGQISSTDTQYF
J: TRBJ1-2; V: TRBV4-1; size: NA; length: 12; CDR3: CASSRLGQGYTF
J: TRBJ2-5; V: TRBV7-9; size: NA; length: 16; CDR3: CASSWGTSAYQETQYF
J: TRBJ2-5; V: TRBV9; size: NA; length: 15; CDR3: CASSVHLGSQETQYF
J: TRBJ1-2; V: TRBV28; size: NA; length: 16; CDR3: CASSLAGTLGNYGYTF
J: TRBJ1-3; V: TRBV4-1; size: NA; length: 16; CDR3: CASSPGTVISGNTIYF
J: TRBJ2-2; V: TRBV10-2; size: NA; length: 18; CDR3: CASSEAGTSAANTGELFF
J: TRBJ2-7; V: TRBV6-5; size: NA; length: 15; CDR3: CASSYGQGSSYEQYF
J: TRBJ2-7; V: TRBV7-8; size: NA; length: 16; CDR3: CASTSREGPKPYEQYF
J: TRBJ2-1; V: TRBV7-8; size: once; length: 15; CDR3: CASSRVRDRNNEQFF
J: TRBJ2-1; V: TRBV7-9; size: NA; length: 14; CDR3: CASSFGRTGNEQFF
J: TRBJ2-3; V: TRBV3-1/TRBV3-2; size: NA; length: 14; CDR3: CASSRSGSTDTQYF
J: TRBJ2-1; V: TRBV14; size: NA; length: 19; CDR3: CASSQVLAGGPSAYNEQFF
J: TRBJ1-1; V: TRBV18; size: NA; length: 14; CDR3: CASSQQVLNTEAFF
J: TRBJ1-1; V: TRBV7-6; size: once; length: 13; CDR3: CASSLNRVTEAFF
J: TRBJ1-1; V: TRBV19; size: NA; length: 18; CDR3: CAIRQGPARTPLNTEAFF
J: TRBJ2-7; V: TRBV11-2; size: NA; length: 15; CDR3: CASSLQRTSFPEQYF
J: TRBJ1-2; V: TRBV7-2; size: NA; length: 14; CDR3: CASSLEGQLYGYTF
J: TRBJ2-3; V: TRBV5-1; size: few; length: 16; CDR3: CASSLAVTSGRDTQYF
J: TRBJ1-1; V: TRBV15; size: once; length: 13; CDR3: CATERTGDTEAFF
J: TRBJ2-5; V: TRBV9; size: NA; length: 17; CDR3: CASSATASGLYQETQYF
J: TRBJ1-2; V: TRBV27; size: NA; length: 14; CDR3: CASRQGGAPGGYTF
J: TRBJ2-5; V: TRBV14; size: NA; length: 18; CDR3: CASSQEFGRNPGGETQYF
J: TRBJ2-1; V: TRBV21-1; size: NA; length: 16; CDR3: CASSKAWREYLNEQFF
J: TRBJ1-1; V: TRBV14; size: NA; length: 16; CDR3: CASSQETDSMNTEAFF
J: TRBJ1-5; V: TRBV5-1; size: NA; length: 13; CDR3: CASSPRGGQPQHF
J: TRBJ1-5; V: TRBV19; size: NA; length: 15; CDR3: CASSTSPGRNQPQHF
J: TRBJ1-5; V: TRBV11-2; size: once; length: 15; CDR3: CASSRGTGRNQPQHF
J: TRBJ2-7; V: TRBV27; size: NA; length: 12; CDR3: CASSLSAGGLYF
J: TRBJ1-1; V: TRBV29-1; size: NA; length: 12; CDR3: CSVESGNTEAFF
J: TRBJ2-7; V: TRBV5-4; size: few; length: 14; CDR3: CASSSRQGVYEQYF
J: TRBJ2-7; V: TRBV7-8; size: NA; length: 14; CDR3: CASSLSLDSYEQYF
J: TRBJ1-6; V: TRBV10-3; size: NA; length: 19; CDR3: CAISGSDIYPQGRQRTLHF
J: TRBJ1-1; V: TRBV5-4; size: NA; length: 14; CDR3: CASSLATGNTEAFF